This note documents a single T cell receptor (beta chain) sequence. The data derive from a study of long-term antiretroviral therapy in people with HIV. CDR3 length: 14 amino acids. Germline CDR1 and CDR2: SGHRS and YFSETQ. V lost 0 bases, J lost 8 bases, and 14 bases lay in between. Run at survey level, the immunoSEQ assay was version v3.0. Method: immunoSEQ multiplex PCR; TCRdb's copy keeps in-frame clones and lacks some. The top ten hold around 3.2% of the sample, which has about 21,000 clones, approximately 90% seen once. Sequencing used unsorted PBMCs, obtained 2.3 years after starting antiretroviral therapy. This receptor was identified in a man in his sixties with HIV. V gene TRBV5-1 combines with J gene TRBJ1-2; possible D gene TRBD1, 5 bases. The CDR3 reads CASSLVQGTAGYTF. CDR3 nucleotides: TGCGCCAGCAGCTTGGTGCAGGGCACGGCAGGCTACACCTTC.